This record covers a single T cell receptor beta chain. Its antigen is not identified. Other nucleotide sequences from this sample produce the same CDR3. These data come from a study of shared clonotypes between healthy human individuals. Study context: Three CD4 naive, three CD4 memory, two CD8 naive and one CD8 memory plate were used per donor. Study results and caveats: With a few donors compared, around 5.4% of naive CD4 clonotypes were shared.

Here immunoSEQ multiplex PCR was the method, and the copy in TCRdb shows in-frame clones only, minus some. The table shows about 1 million clones, with about 75% occurring only once. The CDR3 covers 13 residues. CDR1 KGHSH and CDR2 LQKENI come from the germline V gene. Trimming took 3 bases from V and 7 from J, leaving 10 bases between them. The sample was memory CD4+ T cells sorted from blood. Subset noted: CD45RA-negative fraction. The rearrangement links TRBV18 to TRBJ1-5; D is possibly TRBD1 (5 bases). The TCR sequence derives from a man aged 18 to 29 in good health. The CDR3 sequence: CASSPSRDQPQHF. Written as DNA, the CDR3 is TGTGCCAGCTCACCCTCGAGGGACCAGCCCCAGCATTTT.